Presented here are 25 T cell receptor beta chains from one specimen sequenced in a study of shared clonotypes between healthy human individuals. Clones were sequenced by immunoSEQ multiplex PCR, and TCRdb holds only the in-frame ones, with some missing. The top ten clones hold about 0.06% of a sample with roughly 520,000 clones, about 96% of them seen once. Source material: naive CD4+ T cells sorted from blood. Subset reported: CD45RA+ positively selected. These receptors were obtained from a woman aged 30 to 39 in good health.

The chain employs TRBV18 and TRBJ2-2; D gene ambiguous. The ends were cut back, 6 bases at V and 6 bases at J, with 8 bases in the middle. Germline V gene lookup returns CDR1 KGHSH and CDR2 LQKENI. This CDR3 is built from 12 residues. The CDR3 protein is CASSSSAGELFF. The CDR3 coding sequence is TGTGCCAGCTCGTCGTCAGCCGGGGAGCTGTTTTTT.

CDR3 in DNA: TGTGCCAGCAGTTATGACGCGGGAGCTGCCAATGAGCAGTTCTTC. Residues: CASSYDAGAANEQFF. The V and J genes are TRBV6-6 and TRBJ2-1, with 7 bases that match TRBD2. The CDR3 contains 15 residues. V shed 3 bases and J 6 bases; nucleotides not matched to a gene: 8. CDR1 and CDR2 (germline): MNHNY, SVGAGI (reference sequence).

This chain links TRBV7-2 with TRBJ2-1, with 10 positions matching TRBD2. This CDR3 contains 17 residues. Germline V CDR1 and CDR2: SGHTA, FQGNSA. Losses at the gene ends were 8 bases for V and 5 bases for J; bases not matched to a gene: 15. The DNA of the CDR3 is TGTGCCAGCGGTTTGGTGGCTAGCGGGAGTAAGGACAATGAGCAGTTCTTC. It encodes CASGLVASGSKDNEQFF.

V and J are TRBV28 and TRBJ2-2; tentative D call: TRBD2 (5 bases). The CDR3 loop spans 16 amino acids. The V gene's germline CDR1 is MDHEN and CDR2 SYDVKM. Trimming removed 3 bases at V and 0 bases at J, with 11 bases between. The CDR3 DNA sequence: TGTGCCAGCAGTTTTTTAAGCGGAGCGAACACCGGGGAGCTGTTTTTT. This encodes CASSFLSGANTGELFF.

This clone was picked up a small number of times. The chain recombines TRBV7-6 with TRBJ1-5, with D perhaps matching TRBD1 (5 bases). V lost 5 bases and J lost 4, with 12 bases in between. The CDR3 extends over 14 amino acids. Germline CDR1 is SGHVS and CDR2 is FNYEAQ. CDR3 nucleotides: TGTGCCAGCAGCCCGCAGGGCCGTAATCAGCCCCAGCATTTT. As protein: CASSPQGRNQPQHF.

The V and J genes are TRBV5-1 and TRBJ1-1, with 7 bases matching TRBD1. J lost 5 bases, V lost 3 bases, and 10 bases had no gene match. There are 15 residues in the CDR3. Germline lookup yields CDR1 SGHRS and CDR2 YFSETQ. The CDR3 sequence: CASSYSQGVGTEAFF. CDR3 coding DNA: TGCGCCAGCAGCTATTCGCAGGGGGTTGGTACTGAAGCTTTCTTT.

The gene calls are TRBV7-2 and TRBJ2-1; D is unresolved. The CDR3 has 13 residues. Germline values: CDR1 SGHTA, CDR2 FQGNSA. V lost 5 bases and J lost 7, with 12 bases in between. The CDR3 DNA reads as TGTGCCAGCAGCCCCAGGCCACAGAATGAGCAGTTCTTC. Protein sequence: CASSPRPQNEQFF. The entire variable domain, with the rest obtained from reference TRBV7-2 and TRBJ2-1, is as follows: GAGVSQSPSNKVTEKGKDVELRCDPISGHTALYWYRQSLGQGLEFLIYFQGNSAPDKSGLPSDRFSAERTGGSVSTLTIQRTQQEDSAVYLCASSPRPQNEQFFGPGTRLTVL.

The V and J genes are TRBV28 and TRBJ1-5; 11 nucleotides align to TRBD1. The CDR3 has 16 residues. J was trimmed by 4 bases and V by 6 bases; bases with no gene match: 8. CDR1 is MDHEN, CDR2 SYDVKM, per germline. CDR3 protein: CASRIGGTGGNQPQHF. CDR3 sequence (DNA): TGTGCCAGCAGGATTGGAGGGACAGGGGGAAATCAGCCCCAGCATTTT.

Only one count was recorded for this clone. V and J are TRBV5-6 and TRBJ2-3; D ambiguous. This CDR3 is built from 14 residues. Trimming pared 0 bases from V and 6 bases from J, leaving 11 bases between. The V gene's germline CDR1 is SGHDT and CDR2 YYEEEE. CDR3 sequence reads: CASSLAPLVDTQYF. The CDR3 DNA reads as TGTGCCAGCAGCTTGGCCCCCTTGGTGGATACGCAGTATTTT.

J is TRBJ2-5 and V is TRBV6-5; 7 bases agree with TRBD2. Germline CDR1 is MNHEY and CDR2 is SVGAGI. The CDR3 is made up of 14 amino acids. J lost 5 bases, V lost 6 bases, and 9 bases had no gene match. The CDR3 DNA reads TGTGCCAGCAGAACTCCGGGAGGTCTGGAGACCCAGTACTTC. It specifies CASRTPGGLETQYF.

V is TRBV5-8 and J is TRBJ2-1, with 9 bases lining up with TRBD1. The CDR3 is made up of 16 amino acids. Trimming at V came to 2 bases and at J to 4 bases, leaving 7 bases not matched to a gene. The germline gives CDR1 SGHTS, CDR2 YDEGEE. CDR3 protein: CASSLLRDRVYNEQFF. DNA for the CDR3: TGTGCCAGCAGCTTACTCCGGGACAGGGTATACAATGAGCAGTTCTTC. Supplemented by reference TRBV5-8 and TRBJ2-1, the full variable domain reads EAGVTQSPTHLIKTRGQQATLRCSPISGHTSVYWYQQALGLGLQFLLWYDEGEERNRGNFPPRFSGRQFPNYSSELNVNALELEDSALYLCASSLLRDRVYNEQFFGPGTRLTVL.

Only one count was recorded for this clone. J is TRBJ2-5 and V is TRBV4-1, with TRBD2 identical over 8 bases. TRBJ2-7 explains the end of the DNA better; the J call may be wrong. Looked up from germline, CDR1 is MGHRA and CDR2 is YSYEKL. The CDR3 spans 16 residues. Here the CDR3 reads CASSQLGTRLPYEQYF. The CDR3 DNA sequence: TGCGCCAGCAGCCAATTAGGGACTAGACTCCCCTACGAGCAGTACTTC.

The J gene is TRBJ2-7, the V gene TRBV6-5; perhaps D is TRBD1 or TRBD2 (6 bases each). The CDR3 contains 15 residues. CDR1 is MNHEY and CDR2 is SVGAGI in the germline V gene. V gave up 5 bases and J gave up 4 bases, with 18 bases separating them. In DNA, the CDR3 is TGTGCCAGCAGTCGGGGGCTTCCCAGGTCTTACGAGCAGTACTTC. Translation gives CASSRGLPRSYEQYF.

The chain is built from TRBV6-1 and TRBJ2-7; D possibly corresponds to TRBD1 (6 bases). CDR1 MNHNS and CDR2 SASEGT come from the germline V gene. The CDR3 totals 15 residues. V was cut by 7 bases and J by 5 bases, with 21 bases left in between. CDR3 sequence: CASNVDRIPINEQYF. CDR3 in DNA: TGTGCCAGCAACGTGGACAGAATCCCCATCAACGAGCAGTACTTC.

The genes are TRBV5-4 and TRBJ2-7, with D possibly called TRBD1 or TRBD2 (6 bases each). Trimming pared 5 bases from V and 7 bases from J, leaving 25 bases between. The CDR3 length is 16 residues. CDR1 is SGHNT and CDR2 is YYREEE in the germline V gene (reference sequence). This chain's CDR3 is CASSPVRGGPFGEQYF. The CDR3 DNA is TGTGCCAGCAGTCCTGTGCGTGGGGGGCCCTTTGGGGAGCAGTACTTC.

V gene TRBV11-2 combines with J gene TRBJ2-7, with D unclear. V shed 3 bases and J shed 5 bases, with 11 bases lying between them. Germline V gives CDR1 SGHAT, CDR2 FQNNGV. CDR3 length equals 13 residues. The DNA for the CDR3 is TGTGCCAGCAGCTTGTTTAGAAACGACGAGCAGTACTTC. Its translation is CASSLFRNDEQYF.

The V gene is TRBV10-1, the J gene TRBJ2-1, with a weak D call TRBD1 (6 bases). From germline, CDR1 is WNHNN and CDR2 SYGVQD (reference sequence). Deletions cut 5 bases from V and 0 bases from J, with 11 bases between. This CDR3 is 15 amino acids long. Written as DNA, the CDR3 is TGCGCCAGCAGTAGAGACAGGAGCTCCTACAATGAGCAGTTCTTC. Translation: CASSRDRSSYNEQFF.

This CDR3 reads CASSQFQGRAWTDEQFF. CDR3 nucleotide sequence: TGCGCCAGCAGCCAATTCCAGGGGAGGGCCTGGACCGATGAGCAGTTCTTC. The chain has TRBV4-1 and TRBJ2-1; a possible D gene is TRBD2 (7 bases). The CDR3 sequence is 17 residues long. Germline V gene data show CDR1 as MGHRA and CDR2 as YSYEKL. V dropped 2 bases and J dropped 8 bases, with 22 bases sitting between them.

The chain is built from TRBV5-1 and TRBJ2-7; the match to TRBD1 covers 9 bases. This CDR3 has 14 residues. Trimming at V came to 1 base and at J to 7 bases, leaving 6 bases not matched to a gene. Germline values: CDR1 SGHRS, CDR2 YFSETQ. In nucleotides, the CDR3 is TGCGCCAGCAGCTTGATACAGGGGGCACGTGAGCAGTACTTC. Amino acid sequence: CASSLIQGAREQYF.

This rearrangement joins TRBV5-1 to TRBJ1-2, with 8 bases that match TRBD1. The CDR3 loop spans 14 amino acids. The trim removed 3 bases at V and 0 bases at J, leaving 1 base unmatched. Germline CDR1 reads SGHRS; CDR2 reads YFSETQ. This CDR3 reads CASSWDRTNYGYTF. Here the CDR3 DNA reads TGCGCCAGCAGCTGGGACAGGACTAACTATGGCTACACCTTC.

The V call is TRBV11-2, the J call TRBJ1-3; D perhaps matches TRBD1 (5 bases). CDR1 and CDR2 (germline): SGHAT, FQNNGV. The germline V and J ends were trimmed by 2 bases and 7 bases, with 9 bases remaining between them. The CDR3 totals 13 residues. CDR3 sequence reads: CASSLSGMNTIYF. The DNA for the CDR3 is TGTGCCAGCAGCTTATCAGGGATGAACACCATATATTTT. Complete variable domain (other parts from reference TRBV11-2 and TRBJ1-3): EAGVAQSPRYKIIEKRQSVAFWCNPISGHATLYWYQQILGQGPKLLIQFQNNGVVDDSQLPKDRFSAERLKGVDSTLKIQPAKLEDSAVYLCASSLSGMNTIYFGEGSWLTVV.

The chain recombines TRBV6-5 with TRBJ2-7, with TRBD1 matching 8 bases. V dropped 0 bases and J dropped 4; count of bases not matched to a gene: 5. CDR1 is MNHEY and CDR2 is SVGAGI in the germline V gene. This CDR3 spans 15 amino acids. CDR3 bases: TGTGCCAGCAGTTACTCCGACAGGGGTTGGTACGAGCAGTACTTC. This translates into CASSYSDRGWYEQYF.

This clone was found once. The chain recombines TRBV5-1 with TRBJ2-5; D might be TRBD1 (6 bases). The J call may not be correct, given that the DNA end is closer to TRBJ2-7. Germline V gene sequence: CDR1 SGHRS, CDR2 YFSETQ. The CDR3 is 15 residues long. CDR3 DNA: TGCGCCAGCAGCTTGACTTACGGACAGTCCTACGAGCAGTACTTC. It translates to CASSLTYGQSYEQYF.

The chain joins TRBV7-9 to TRBJ2-3; possibly TRBD2 for D (5 bases). The CDR3 consists of 18 residues. CDR1 is SEHNR, CDR2 FQNEAQ, per germline (reference sequence). With 1 base removed from V and 3 bases from J, the gap between germline ends came to 20 bases. CDR3: CASSLDLLSSRVTDTQYF. In DNA, the CDR3 is TGTGCCAGCAGCTTAGATCTCTTGAGCTCGCGGGTTACAGATACGCAGTATTTT.

This clone was observed a few times. J is TRBJ1-2 and V is TRBV4-1, with D unresolved. Deletions cut 0 bases from V and 2 bases from J, with 13 bases between. The germline V gene encodes CDR1 MGHRA and CDR2 YSYEKL. The CDR3 is made up of 16 amino acids. DNA for the CDR3: TGCGCCAGCAGCCAAGATCGGTCCGCCGGGAACTATGGCTACACCTTC. Translated: CASSQDRSAGNYGYTF.